This note documents a single TCR beta chain sequence. Clones were sequenced by immunoSEQ multiplex PCR, and TCRdb holds only the in-frame ones, with some missing. The profile covers around 72,000 clones, with around nine tenths appearing a single time and around 0.45% taken by the ten largest. These data belong to a study of T cell changes during pregnancy in multiple sclerosis. CDR3 length: 16 amino acids. Germline values: CDR1 SGHDT, CDR2 YYEEEE. V was clipped by 2 bases and J by 3 bases, with 15 bases between them. V is TRBV5-6 and J is TRBJ2-1, with unresolved D. The receptor was derived from a female donor with multiple sclerosis, enrolled in a pregnancy study. The input for sequencing was CD4+ T cells from peripheral blood mononuclear cells, taken before pregnancy. The CDR3 coding sequence is TGTGCCAGCAGCTTACCAAGTACTAAGATCTACAATGAGCAGTTCTTC. Translation: CASSLPSTKIYNEQFF.